This TCR beta chain is from a study of cytomegalovirus exposure and HLA in healthy donors. Study details: There were approximately 400 genotyped donors. Of these, about 81% fell in the genetic ancestry cluster associated with self-reported Caucasian donors. Study findings and constraints: In vitro experiments confirmed that three CMV-associated chains were specific for CMV antigens. One cluster of highly shared sequence variants probably arose as a sequencing artifact. The study listed under 200 cytomegalovirus-associated TCR beta chains.

The V gene lost 7 bases and the J gene lost 2 bases, with 10 bases spanning the gap. The germline V gene encodes CDR1 SNHLY and CDR2 FYNNEI. The CDR3 sequence is 13 residues long. The PCR was carried out with 60 Vbeta primers and 13 Jbeta primers. Some clones are missing from TCRdb's copy, which holds only in-frame ones; the method was immunoSEQ multiplex PCR. The sample has roughly 200,000 clones, approximately 70% seen once. In regard to this clone: No antigen is known for it.

The chain has TRBV2 and TRBJ2-3, with D tentatively TRBD1 (5 bases). Sequencing was done on a sample of PBMCs. This TCR came from a woman in her 30s in good health and CMV-seronegative. CDR3 loop: CASMDKDTDTQYF. The CDR3 DNA follows: TGTGCCAGCATGGACAAGGACACAGATACGCAGTATTTT. Combining the CDR3 with reference TRBV2 and TRBJ2-3 gives the whole variable domain EPEVTQTPSHQVTQMGQEVILRCVPISNHLYFYWYRQILGQKVEFLVSFYNNEISEKSEIFDDQFSVERPDGSNFTLKIRSTKLEDSAMYFCASMDKDTDTQYFGPGTRLTVL.